This T cell receptor (beta chain) stems from a study of cytomegalovirus exposure and HLA in healthy donors. The PCR used 60 Vbeta and 13 Jbeta primers. The table came from immunoSEQ multiplex PCR; TCRdb's copy has only in-frame clones and leaves some out. The sample holds around 200,000 clones, over 75% seen once. V was pared by 8 bases and J by 0 bases, with 8 bases of the junction left unmatched. The length of the CDR3 is 15 residues. Per the germline V gene, CDR1 is SNHLY and CDR2 is FYNNEI. The gene calls are TRBV2 and TRBJ1-1, with TRBD1 matching 8 bases. The TCR originated in a male donor in good health and CMV-seronegative. Sequencing used PBMCs. CDR3 loop: CASQSGGRVNTEAFF. For the CDR3, the DNA is TGTGCCAGCCAATCAGGGGGCAGGGTGAACACTGAAGCTTTCTTT.